The entry that follows covers one TCR beta chain sequence. In the original processing: Estimates of nucleated cell counts were drawn from the amplification of reference gene primers. Here immunoSEQ multiplex PCR was the method, and the copy in TCRdb shows in-frame clones only, minus some. That table is the source of V, J and clone size, and D and trimming were worked out from the DNA. The table shows about 64,000 clones, with over 75% occurring only once. From germline, CDR1 is MDHEN and CDR2 SYDVKM. V gave up 3 bases and J gave up 4 bases, with 15 bases separating them. The CDR3 has 15 amino acids. The Seattle patients, enrolled during active infection, were followed longitudinally. The record originates from a study of blood T cell repertoires in COVID-19. Study-wide background: T cells, B-cell-depleted T cells, or PBMCs provided the cDNA or gDNA that served as material.

The chain uses TRBV28 and TRBJ1-2; perhaps TRBD1 as D (6 bases). The material sequenced was peripheral blood. The sequence was obtained from an older woman with COVID-19, enrolled during active disease. CDR3 in amino acids: CASSLDSFDSYGYTF. The CDR3 DNA reads as TGTGCCAGCAGTTTGGACAGCTTCGACAGCTATGGCTACACCTTC.